This record covers a single T cell receptor (beta chain). Its antigen is currently unknown. The CDR3 has 14 residues. The germline V gene encodes CDR1 MNHEY and CDR2 SVGEGT. The libraries of TRB cDNA were prepared using 5' RACE with UMI labels. TCRdb reprocessed the 5' RACE reads and stores each CDR3 protein as one record, lacking DNA. The ten top clones account for almost 0.55%, within a sample of approximately 90,000 distinct CDR3 sequences. The data were taken from a study of CXCR3-negative and CXCR3-positive naive CD8 T cells. The study, taken as a whole, reports: CXCR3-positive naive cells carried more hydrophobic TRB CDR3s than CXCR3-negative naive cells did. Comparison of naive subsets found surface CD5 to be comparable, and TCR strength was inferred on the basis of TRB CDR3 properties. Each naive subset displayed comparably high diversity, whereas memory CD8+ cells displayed much lower diversity.

The V call is TRBV6-2 or TRBV6-3, the J call TRBJ2-3; with no DNA, the TCRdb D assignment of TRBD1 cannot be verified. The sequencing input was naive CXCR3+ CD8+ T cells from blood. The sample's subset: CD45RO-CCR7+CD27+CD95- naive CD8+ T cells expressing CXCR3 (TNR3+). The TCR was taken from a human donor in good health. Some clones in this sample may be carry-over from other donors' samples. The CDR3 here is CASSYSQATDTQYF.